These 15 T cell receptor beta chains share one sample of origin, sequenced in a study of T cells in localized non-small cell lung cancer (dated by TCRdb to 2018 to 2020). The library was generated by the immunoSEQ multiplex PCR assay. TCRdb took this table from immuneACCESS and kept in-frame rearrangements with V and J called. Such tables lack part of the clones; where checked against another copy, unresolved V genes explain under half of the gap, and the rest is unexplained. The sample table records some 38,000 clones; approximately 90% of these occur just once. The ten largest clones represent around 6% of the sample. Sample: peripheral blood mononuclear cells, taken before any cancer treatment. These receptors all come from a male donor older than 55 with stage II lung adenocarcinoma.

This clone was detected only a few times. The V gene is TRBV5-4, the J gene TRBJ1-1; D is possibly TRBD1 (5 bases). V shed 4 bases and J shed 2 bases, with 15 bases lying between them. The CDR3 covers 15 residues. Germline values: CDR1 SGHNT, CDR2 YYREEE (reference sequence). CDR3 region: CASSPWGSQNTEAFF. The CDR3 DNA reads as TGTGCCAGCAGCCCATGGGGCTCCCAAAACACTGAAGCTTTCTTT.

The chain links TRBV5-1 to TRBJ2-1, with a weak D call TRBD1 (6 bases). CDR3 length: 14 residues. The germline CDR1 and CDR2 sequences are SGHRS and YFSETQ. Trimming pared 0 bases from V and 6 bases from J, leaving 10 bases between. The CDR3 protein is CASSLGQGLNEQFF. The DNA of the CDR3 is TGCGCCAGCAGCTTGGGTCAGGGGCTCAATGAGCAGTTCTTC. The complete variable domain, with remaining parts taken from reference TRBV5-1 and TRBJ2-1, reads KAGVTQTPRYLIKTRGQQVTLSCSPISGHRSVSWYQQTPGQGLQFLFEYFSETQRNKGNFPGRFSGRQFSNSRSEMNVSTLELGDSALYLCASSLGQGLNEQFFGPGTRLTVL.

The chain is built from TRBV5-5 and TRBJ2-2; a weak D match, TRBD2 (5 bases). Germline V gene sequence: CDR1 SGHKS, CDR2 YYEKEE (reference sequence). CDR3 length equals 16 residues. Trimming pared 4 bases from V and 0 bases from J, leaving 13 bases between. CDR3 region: CASSMAPGTNTGELFF. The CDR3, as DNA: TGTGCCAGCAGCATGGCCCCCGGGACGAACACCGGGGAGCTGTTTTTT.

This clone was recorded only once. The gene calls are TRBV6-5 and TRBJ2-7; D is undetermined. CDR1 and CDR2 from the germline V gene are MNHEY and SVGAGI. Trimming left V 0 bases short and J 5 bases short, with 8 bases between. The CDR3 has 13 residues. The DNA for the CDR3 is TGTGCCAGCAGTTACTCGATAATCCACGAGCAGTACTTC. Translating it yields CASSYSIIHEQYF.

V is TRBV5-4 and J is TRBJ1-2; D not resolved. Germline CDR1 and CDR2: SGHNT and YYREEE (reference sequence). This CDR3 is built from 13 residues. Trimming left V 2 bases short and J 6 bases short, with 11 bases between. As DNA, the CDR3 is TGTGCCAGCAGCTTTCCGGCGGGCGATGGCTACACCTTC. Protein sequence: CASSFPAGDGYTF.

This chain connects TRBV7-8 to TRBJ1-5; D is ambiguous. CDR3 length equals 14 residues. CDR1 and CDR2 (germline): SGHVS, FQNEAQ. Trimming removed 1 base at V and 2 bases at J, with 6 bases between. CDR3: CASSLEVGNQPQHF. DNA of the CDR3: TGTGCCAGCAGCTTAGAGGTAGGCAATCAGCCCCAGCATTTT.

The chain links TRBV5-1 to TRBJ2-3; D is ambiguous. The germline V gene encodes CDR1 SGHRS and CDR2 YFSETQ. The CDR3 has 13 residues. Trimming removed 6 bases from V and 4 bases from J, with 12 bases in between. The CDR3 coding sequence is TGCGCCAGCAAGAACCGGGTCTCAGATACGCAGTATTTT. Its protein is CASKNRVSDTQYF.

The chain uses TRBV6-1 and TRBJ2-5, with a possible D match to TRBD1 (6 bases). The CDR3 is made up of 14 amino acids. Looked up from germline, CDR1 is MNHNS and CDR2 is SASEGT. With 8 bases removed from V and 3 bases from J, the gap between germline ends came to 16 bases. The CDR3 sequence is CASLSLGAEETQYF. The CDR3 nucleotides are TGTGCCAGCCTCTCTTTGGGGGCCGAAGAGACCCAGTACTTC.

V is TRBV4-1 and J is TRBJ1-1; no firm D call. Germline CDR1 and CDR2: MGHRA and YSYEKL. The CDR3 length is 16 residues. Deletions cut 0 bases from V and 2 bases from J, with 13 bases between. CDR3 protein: CASSQDRSYRNTEAFF. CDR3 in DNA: TGCGCCAGCAGCCAAGATAGGAGTTACAGAAACACTGAAGCTTTCTTT.

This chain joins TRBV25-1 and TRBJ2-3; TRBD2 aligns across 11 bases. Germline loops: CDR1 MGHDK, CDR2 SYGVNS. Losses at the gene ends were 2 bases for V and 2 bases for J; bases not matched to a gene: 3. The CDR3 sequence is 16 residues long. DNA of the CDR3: TGTGCCAGCAGTGAACGACTAGCGGGAAACACAGATACGCAGTATTTT. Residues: CASSERLAGNTDTQYF.

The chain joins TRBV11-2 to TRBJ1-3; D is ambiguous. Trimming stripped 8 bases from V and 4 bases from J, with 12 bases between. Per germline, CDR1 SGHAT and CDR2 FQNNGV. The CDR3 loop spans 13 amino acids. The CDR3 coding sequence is TGTGCCAGCGGGGATGGGCAAGGAAACACCATATATTTT. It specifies CASGDGQGNTIYF.

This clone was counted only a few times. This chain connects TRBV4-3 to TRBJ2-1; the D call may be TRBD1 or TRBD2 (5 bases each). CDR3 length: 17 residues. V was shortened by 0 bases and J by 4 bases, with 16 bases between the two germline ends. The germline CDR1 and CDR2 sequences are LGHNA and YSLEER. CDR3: CASSQDPSGTAYNEQFF. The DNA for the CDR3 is TGCGCCAGCAGCCAAGATCCCTCCGGGACGGCTTACAATGAGCAGTTCTTC.

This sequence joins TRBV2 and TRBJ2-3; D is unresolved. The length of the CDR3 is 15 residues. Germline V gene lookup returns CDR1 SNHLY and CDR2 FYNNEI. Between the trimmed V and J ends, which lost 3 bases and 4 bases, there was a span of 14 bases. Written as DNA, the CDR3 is TGTGCCAGCAGTGAGATCAGTTTGGGGTCAGATACGCAGTATTTT. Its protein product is CASSEISLGSDTQYF.

The CDR3 is CASSLPGQPQHF. The CDR3 coding sequence is TGTGCCAGCAGCTTGCCAGGGCAGCCCCAGCATTTT. The chain links TRBV5-6 to TRBJ1-5; TRBD1 is a possible D gene (5 bases). CDR3 length equals 12 residues. The germline V gene has CDR1 SGHDT and CDR2 YYEEEE. V was trimmed by 1 base and J by 7 bases, leaving 6 bases between them.

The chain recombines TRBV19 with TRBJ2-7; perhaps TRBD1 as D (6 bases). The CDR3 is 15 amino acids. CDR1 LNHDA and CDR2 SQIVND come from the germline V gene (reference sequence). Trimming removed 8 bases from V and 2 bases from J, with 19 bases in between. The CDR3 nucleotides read TGTGCCAGTTCGGCGGACCAGGGGAGAGCCTACGAGCAGTACTTC. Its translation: CASSADQGRAYEQYF. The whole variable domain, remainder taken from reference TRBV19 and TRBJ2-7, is DGGITQSPKYLFRKEGQNVTLSCEQNLNHDAMYWYRQDPGQGLRLIYYSQIVNDFQKGDIAEGYSVSREKKESFPLTVTSAQKNPTAFYLCASSADQGRAYEQYFGPGTRLTVT.